This TCR beta chain originates from a study of blood T cell repertoires in COVID-19. Across the whole study: The United States, Italy and Spain were the sources of the acute and convalescent COVID-19 samples. In each case, the material was cDNA or gDNA derived from T cells, B-cell-depleted T cells, or PBMCs.

Trimming cost V 2 bases and J 3 bases, with 10 bases left between them. Germline CDR1 KGHSH, CDR2 LQKENI. The CDR3 spans 14 residues. Here immunoSEQ multiplex PCR was the method, and the copy in TCRdb shows in-frame clones only, minus some. The top ten clones hold 8.9% of a sample with about 140,000 clones, 84% of them seen once. The clonotype originates from a man aged 25 to 40 with COVID-19, enrolled during active disease. The source material was peripheral blood. The genes are TRBV18 and TRBJ2-5, with a weak D call TRBD1 (5 bases). The CDR3 DNA sequence: TGTGCCAGCTCACCAGGGGCAGGGAAAGAGACCCAGTACTTC. Encoded protein: CASSPGAGKETQYF.